The rows below give T cell receptor beta chains drawn from one sample of a study of T-cell memory formation after mild COVID-19. Each CDR3 protein gets one entry after TCRdb re-called the 5' RACE reads with MiXCR. The profile shows 89,000 or so distinct CDR3 sequences, roughly 13% of them singletons. The source material was PBMCs or a T cell subset sorted from them (not recorded which). The receptor source for this set is a man in his late teens or twenties who had mild COVID-19 (a few samples of this study predate the infection). Cell type and time point are not known. Both conserved end residues are part of each CDR3. D genes are given only for firm matches. Clone size is stated in some rows and not others, as once, few, many or a class when expanded.

d_call clone_size j_call v_call cdr3_aa cdr3_nt
NA NA TRBJ2-1 TRBV20-1 CSATADWVSYNEQFF TGCAGTGCTACCGCGGACTGGGTCTCCTACAATGAGCAGTTCTTC
NA NA TRBJ2-2 TRBV7-2 CASSKSSNTGELFF TGTGCCAGCAGCAAGAGTTCGAACACCGGGGAGCTGTTTTTT
TRBD1 NA TRBJ2-7 TRBV12-3/TRBV12-4 CASLRTGGDGQYF TGTGCCAGCCTCAGGACAGGGGGTGATGGGCAGTACTTC
NA NA TRBJ1-2 TRBV7-9 CASSTEEPLRGYTF TGTGCCAGCAGCACGGAGGAACCACTAAGGGGCTACACCTTC
TRBD2 NA TRBJ2-7 TRBV6-5 CASSYGSGDSYEQYF TGTGCCAGCAGTTACGGTAGCGGGGACTCCTACGAGCAGTACTTC
NA NA TRBJ2-3 TRBV7-9 CASSSRAVTDTQYF TGTGCCAGCAGCTCGAGGGCGGTCACAGATACGCAGTATTTT
NA NA TRBJ1-2 TRBV7-3 CASSFGTDPLFSGYTF TGTGCCAGCAGCTTTGGCACGGACCCCCTTTTTAGTGGCTACACCTTC
TRBD2 NA TRBJ2-1 TRBV6-2/TRBV6-3 CASTTGGLGEQFF TGTGCCAGCACCACGGGGGGGCTGGGGGAGCAGTTCTTC
NA many TRBJ2-1 TRBV5-4 CASSLEPVNNEQFF TGTGCCAGCAGCTTGGAGCCAGTCAACAATGAGCAGTTCTTC
NA NA TRBJ1-2 TRBV12-3/TRBV12-4 CASSLESVEGTTYGYTF TGTGCCAGCAGTTTAGAGAGTGTGGAGGGGACCACATATGGCTACACCTTC
TRBD1 NA TRBJ2-7 TRBV5-1 CASSLPKGAGRASYEQYF TGCGCCAGCAGCCTACCGAAGGGGGCTGGCAGGGCTTCCTACGAGCAGTACTTC
NA NA TRBJ2-7 TRBV6-2/TRBV6-3 CASRASPERVYEQYF TGTGCCAGCAGGGCCTCGCCGGAGAGGGTCTACGAGCAGTACTTC
NA many TRBJ2-7 TRBV7-9 CASSSKVRGSEQYF TGTGCCAGCAGCTCCAAGGTTCGCGGCAGCGAGCAGTACTTC
NA NA TRBJ2-2 TRBV4-3 CASRQGSNTGELFF TGCGCCAGCAGACAAGGATCGAACACCGGGGAGCTGTTTTTT
NA few TRBJ1-2 TRBV29-1 CSEGPGGLGYTF TGCAGCGAGGGTCCCGGGGGTCTTGGCTACACCTTC
NA few TRBJ2-5 TRBV11-1 CASSLVLVQETQYF TGTGCCAGCAGCTTAGTACTGGTCCAAGAGACCCAGTACTTC
NA few TRBJ1-4 TRBV6-2/TRBV6-3 CASSPDSQGAGKLFF TGTGCCAGCAGTCCGGACTCACAGGGCGCCGGGAAACTGTTTTTT
NA few TRBJ2-5 TRBV5-1 CASSFRRPQETQYF TGCGCCAGCAGCTTTCGACGGCCCCAAGAGACCCAGTACTTC
NA few TRBJ2-3 TRBV24-1 CATSSGVSTDTQYF TGTGCCACCAGCTCAGGGGTTAGCACAGATACGCAGTATTTT
NA few TRBJ1-6 TRBV7-3 CASSLNTGNSPLHF TGTGCCAGCAGCTTAAATACGGGGAATTCACCCCTCCACTTT
TRBD1 few TRBJ1-1 TRBV29-1 CSVVTGAGTEAFF TGCAGCGTGGTGACAGGGGCGGGAACTGAAGCTTTCTTT
NA many TRBJ1-5 TRBV25-1 CASSGDGTYSNQPQHF TGTGCCAGCAGTGGAGACGGGACGTATAGCAATCAGCCCCAGCATTTT
TRBD2 NA TRBJ2-3 TRBV20-1 CSAPQGWVPPGTSGGDTDTQYF TGCAGTGCTCCCCAAGGATGGGTTCCCCCCGGGACTAGCGGGGGAGACACAGATACGCAGTATTTT
NA many TRBJ2-6 TRBV5-1 CASSWYSGANVLTF TGCGCCAGCAGCTGGTACAGCGGGGCCAACGTCCTGACTTTC
NA few TRBJ1-2 TRBV6-1 CASSDRTANYGYTF TGTGCCAGCAGTGATAGGACGGCTAACTATGGCTACACCTTC
NA NA TRBJ1-2 TRBV12-3/TRBV12-4 CASSLVRGYDYGYTF TGTGCCAGCAGTTTAGTAAGGGGTTATGACTATGGCTACACCTTC
TRBD1 NA TRBJ1-1 TRBV4-1 CASSQVTIGTGYTEAFF TGCGCCAGCAGCCAAGTAACTATAGGGACAGGGTACACTGAAGCTTTCTTT
TRBD1 few TRBJ2-3 TRBV4-3 CASSQRDRSTDTQYF TGCGCCAGCAGCCAACGGGACAGGAGCACAGATACGCAGTATTTT
NA NA TRBJ2-1 TRBV5-5 CASSLHATDYNEQFF TGTGCCAGCAGCTTGCATGCGACAGACTACAATGAGCAGTTCTTC
TRBD1 few TRBJ2-3 TRBV29-1 CSVREYKQGATDTQYF TGCAGCGTCCGCGAGTACAAACAGGGGGCAACAGATACGCAGTATTTT
NA NA TRBJ2-1 TRBV7-2 CASSPQGREQFF TGTGCCAGCAGCCCTCAAGGTCGGGAGCAGTTCTTC
TRBD1 few TRBJ2-1 TRBV4-3 CASSQDLDRETYNEQFF TGCGCCAGCAGCCAAGATCTTGACAGGGAAACCTACAATGAGCAGTTCTTC
NA few TRBJ1-5 TRBV19 CASISSYYSNQPQHF TGTGCCAGTATAAGCAGTTATTATAGCAATCAGCCCCAGCATTTT
NA few TRBJ1-4 TRBV24-1 CATSVAGNEKLFF TGTGCCACCAGTGTGGCAGGGAATGAAAAACTGTTTTTT
NA NA TRBJ1-5 TRBV19 CASSIGQGGPPQHF TGTGCCAGTAGTATTGGCCAGGGAGGACCGCCCCAGCATTTT
NA many TRBJ2-7 TRBV7-8 CASSLGTGSYEQYF TGTGCCAGCAGCTTAGGAACAGGGAGCTACGAGCAGTACTTC
TRBD1 many TRBJ2-3 TRBV9 CASSRDRVTDTQYF TGTGCCAGCAGCCGGGACAGGGTAACAGATACGCAGTATTTT
TRBD1 NA TRBJ1-5 TRBV15 CATSSDRGGTQPQHF TGTGCCACCAGCAGCGACAGGGGAGGGACTCAGCCCCAGCATTTT
NA NA TRBJ1-3 TRBV12-3/TRBV12-4 CASSRTGAGNTIYF TGTGCCAGCAGCCGGACGGGCGCCGGAAACACCATATATTTT
NA NA TRBJ2-3 TRBV29-1 CSGQDAFTDTQYF TGCAGCGGGCAGGACGCCTTCACAGATACGCAGTATTTT
NA NA TRBJ2-1 TRBV4-1 CASSQGSREQFF TGCGCCAGCAGCCAAGGAAGTAGAGAGCAGTTCTTC
NA few TRBJ1-2 TRBV2 CAGWEQESSNYGYTF TGTGCAGGGTGGGAACAGGAGTCCTCTAACTATGGCTACACCTTC
TRBD1 few TRBJ2-7 TRBV11-2 CASSAVRDRGPYEQYF TGTGCCAGCAGCGCTGTCCGGGACAGGGGACCGTACGAGCAGTACTTC
NA many TRBJ2-7 TRBV29-1 CSVETRDYEQYF TGCAGCGTTGAAACTAGGGATTACGAGCAGTACTTC
NA few TRBJ2-3 TRBV11-2 CASSSAGFGVDTQYF TGTGCCAGCAGCTCCGCCGGATTTGGGGTGGATACGCAGTATTTT